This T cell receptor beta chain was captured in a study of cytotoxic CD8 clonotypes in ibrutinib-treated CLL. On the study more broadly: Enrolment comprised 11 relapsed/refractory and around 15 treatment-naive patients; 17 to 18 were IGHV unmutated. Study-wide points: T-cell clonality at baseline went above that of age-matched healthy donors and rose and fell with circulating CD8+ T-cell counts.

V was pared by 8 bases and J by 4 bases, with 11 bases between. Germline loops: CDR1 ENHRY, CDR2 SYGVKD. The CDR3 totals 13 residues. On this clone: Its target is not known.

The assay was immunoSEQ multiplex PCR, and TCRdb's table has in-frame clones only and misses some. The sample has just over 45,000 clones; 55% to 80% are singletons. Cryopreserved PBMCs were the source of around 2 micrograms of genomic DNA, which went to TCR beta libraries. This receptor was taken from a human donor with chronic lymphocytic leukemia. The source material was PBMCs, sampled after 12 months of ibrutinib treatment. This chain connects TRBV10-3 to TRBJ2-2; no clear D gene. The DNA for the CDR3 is TGTGCCATCGGGCGCAGAAGCACCGGGGAGCTGTTTTTT. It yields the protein CAIGRRSTGELFF.